The 23 T cell receptor beta chains below all came from one sample that was sequenced in a study of blood T cell repertoires in COVID-19. Method: immunoSEQ multiplex PCR; TCRdb's copy keeps in-frame clones and lacks some. This sample has 60,000 to 85,000 clones, with 84% found just once. Sequencing was done on a sample of peripheral blood. These receptors all come from a man between 65 and 85 years old with acute or convalescent COVID-19.

This sequence joins TRBV2 and TRBJ1-1; D is unclear. The germline gives CDR1 SNHLY, CDR2 FYNNEI. Between the trimmed V and J ends, which lost 6 bases and 6 bases, there was a span of 11 bases. The length of the CDR3 is 12 residues. CDR3 region: CASRSFGAEAFF. The CDR3 DNA follows: TGTGCCAGCAGGTCCTTCGGGGCTGAAGCTTTCTTT.

The chain has TRBV29-1 and TRBJ1-1; TRBD1 is a possible D gene (5 bases). The CDR3 contains 13 residues. The V end lost 7 bases, the J end lost 1 base, and 13 bases lay between the germline ends. The germline V gene has CDR1 SQVTM and CDR2 ANQGSEA. The CDR3 region has the DNA TGCAGCGCTCAATCCCAGGGGAACACTGAAGCTTTCTTT. It encodes CSAQSQGNTEAFF.

The J gene is TRBJ1-6, the V gene TRBV25-1, with D unclear. The CDR3 is 15 amino acids. Trimming shortened V by 3 bases and J by 0 bases, and 6 bases separated the two germline ends. Looked up from germline, CDR1 is MGHDK and CDR2 is SYGVNS. Here the CDR3 DNA reads TGTGCCAGCAGTGACAAGAGCTCCTATAATTCACCCCTCCACTTT. Its translation: CASSDKSSYNSPLHF. Full variable domain (rest looked up from reference TRBV25-1 and TRBJ1-6): EADIYQTPRYLVIGTGKKITLECSQTMGHDKMYWYQQDPGMELHLIHYSYGVNSTEKGDLSSESTVSRIRTEHFPLTLESARPSHTSQYLCASSDKSSYNSPLHFGNGTRLTVT.

The chain employs TRBV6-2 or TRBV6-3 and TRBJ2-1; weak D call: TRBD1 (5 bases). Trimming removed 6 bases at V and 3 bases at J, with 9 bases between. This CDR3 is built from 13 residues. Germline V gene lookup returns CDR1 MNHEY and CDR2 SVGEGT. The CDR3 region is CASSHDSYNEQFF. The DNA of the CDR3 is TGTGCCAGCAGCCACGACAGCTACAATGAGCAGTTCTTC.

This rearrangement joins TRBV19 to TRBJ2-2; D remains ambiguous. The CDR3 is made up of 14 amino acids. V lost 1 base and J lost 4, with 7 bases in between. The germline CDR1 and CDR2 sequences are LNHDA and SQIVND (reference sequence). The CDR3 DNA reads as TGTGCCAGTAGTATAGCTTCGGGCACCGGGGAGCTGTTTTTT. As protein: CASSIASGTGELFF.

The V call is TRBV5-1, the J call TRBJ1-2; D remains ambiguous. Germline CDR1 SGHRS, CDR2 YFSETQ. V was pared by 5 bases and J by 2 bases, with 7 bases between. The CDR3 extends over 12 amino acids. The CDR3: CASRVGNYGYTF. In DNA form, the CDR3 reads TGCGCCAGCAGGGTCGGGAACTATGGCTACACCTTC.

The rearrangement uses TRBV6-1 and TRBJ1-2, with D perhaps matching TRBD1 (5 bases). The CDR3 length is 14 residues. With 0 bases removed from V and 4 bases from J, the gap between germline ends came to 9 bases. The germline V gene encodes CDR1 MNHNS and CDR2 SASEGT. CDR3 sequence (DNA): TGTGCCAGCAGTGAAGCGCAGGGAATCTATGGCTACACCTTC. This encodes CASSEAQGIYGYTF.

In this sample, this clone turned up once. J is TRBJ1-5 and V is TRBV2, with D possibly being TRBD1 (6 bases). V lost 4 bases and J lost 4, with 14 bases in between. The CDR3 totals 15 residues. Germline V gene data show CDR1 as SNHLY and CDR2 as FYNNEI. The CDR3 spells CASSVPDRMNQPQHF. CDR3 sequence (DNA): TGTGCCAGCAGTGTCCCCGACAGGATGAATCAGCCCCAGCATTTT.

This chain links TRBV2 with TRBJ2-7; tentatively, D is TRBD1 (6 bases). Germline CDR1 SNHLY, CDR2 FYNNEI. This CDR3 comprises 14 residues. The germline V and J ends were trimmed by 8 bases and 6 bases, with 20 bases remaining between them. This chain's CDR3 is CASDARNRAGEQYF. CDR3 sequence (DNA): TGTGCCAGCGACGCAAGAAACAGGGCTGGCGAGCAGTACTTC.

This rearrangement joins TRBV7-7 to TRBJ1-2; D not certain. Germline lookup yields CDR1 SSHAT and CDR2 FNYEAQ (reference sequence). The CDR3 loop spans 13 amino acids. The CDR3 protein is CATWRVPNYGYTF. In nucleotides, the CDR3 is TGTGCTACCTGGAGGGTTCCCAACTATGGCTACACCTTC.

The V call is TRBV6-1, the J call TRBJ2-1; TRBD2 aligns across 9 bases. The CDR3 runs 18 residues. CDR1 and CDR2 (germline): MNHNS, SASEGT. V shed 2 bases and J 7 bases; nucleotides not matched to a gene: 15. The CDR3 here is CASSEHPGGSGRRNEQFF. The CDR3 nucleotides are TGTGCCAGCAGTGAACACCCCGGGGGTAGCGGGAGAAGGAATGAGCAGTTCTTC.

The V call is TRBV15, the J call TRBJ2-5; perhaps TRBD1 as D (6 bases). The V end lost 0 bases, the J end lost 2 bases, and 7 bases lay between the germline ends. Germline lookup yields CDR1 LNHNV and CDR2 YYDKDF (reference sequence). The CDR3 loop spans 14 amino acids. CDR3 bases: TGTGCCACCAGCAGAGATGGGACACAAGAGACCCAGTACTTC. Amino acids: CATSRDGTQETQYF. Using reference TRBV15 and TRBJ2-5 for the parts outside the CDR3, the full variable domain is DAMVIQNPRYQVTQFGKPVTLSCSQTLNHNVMYWYQQKSSQAPKLLFHYYDKDFNNEADTPDNFQSRRPNTSFCFLDIRSPGLGDTAMYLCATSRDGTQETQYFGPGTRLLVL.

The chain employs TRBV29-1 and TRBJ2-7; TRBD1 matches 8 bases. The CDR3 is 14 residues long. The germline V gene has CDR1 SQVTM and CDR2 ANQGSEA. Trimming at V came to 5 bases and at J to 0 bases, leaving 6 bases not matched to a gene. The CDR3 DNA sequence: TGCAGCGTTTACAGGACAGGGAGCTCCTACGAGCAGTACTTC. Translated, it gives CSVYRTGSSYEQYF.

The chain recombines TRBV9 with TRBJ1-2; 7 positions match TRBD1. With 4 bases clipped from V and 0 bases from J, the junction kept 9 bases outside the gene matches. The germline V gene encodes CDR1 SGDLS and CDR2 YYNGEE. This CDR3 is built from 16 residues. The CDR3 is CASSPRPGQTNYGYTF. The CDR3 nucleotides are TGTGCCAGCAGCCCCCGACCGGGACAGACTAACTATGGCTACACCTTC.

The gene calls are TRBV5-4 and TRBJ2-7; possible D gene TRBD2, 6 bases. Between the trimmed V and J ends, which lost 4 bases and 1 base, there was a span of 9 bases. The CDR3 consists of 13 residues. Germline assignment: CDR1 SGHNT and CDR2 YYREEE (reference sequence). DNA of the CDR3: TGTGCCAGCAGCGCCGGGACTTCCTACGAGCAGTACTTC. Translated, it gives CASSAGTSYEQYF.

This clone was seen only once. V and J are TRBV5-1 and TRBJ1-3; 7 bases align to TRBD1. CDR3 length: 15 residues. The junction had 3 bases not matched to a gene; V was cut back by 3 bases and J by 0 bases. CDR1 and CDR2 (germline): SGHRS, YFSETQ. The DNA for the CDR3 is TGCGCCAGCAGCTCGGGACAGAGCTCTGGAAACACCATATATTTT. It encodes CASSSGQSSGNTIYF.

This chain links TRBV6-6 with TRBJ1-1, with a weak D call TRBD1 (5 bases). Germline V gene sequence: CDR1 MNHNY, CDR2 SVGAGI (reference sequence). V was clipped by 5 bases and J by 10 bases, with 17 bases between them. This CDR3 spans 13 amino acids. The CDR3 spells CASSPGLGGGAFF. The CDR3 nucleotides read TGTGCCAGCAGTCCCGGACTCGGCGGGGGAGCTTTCTTT.

This chain links TRBV5-1 with TRBJ2-3, with D possibly being TRBD1 (6 bases). V was trimmed by 4 bases and J by 1 base, leaving 10 bases between them. CDR3 length equals 14 residues. CDR1 SGHRS and CDR2 YFSETQ come from the germline V gene. CDR3 protein: CASSEGGGTDTQYF. CDR3 in DNA: TGCGCCAGCAGCGAAGGGGGAGGCACAGATACGCAGTATTTT.

This clone was picked up a small number of times. The rearrangement uses TRBV6-6 and TRBJ1-5; D gene uncertain. Germline CDR1 and CDR2: MNHNY and SVGAGI (reference sequence). Trimming pared 4 bases from V and 11 bases from J, leaving 12 bases between. The CDR3 contains 12 residues. CDR3 amino acids: CASSSSGLSQHF. The DNA of the CDR3 is TGTGCCAGCAGTTCCTCCGGTCTGTCCCAGCATTTT.

J is TRBJ1-5 and V is TRBV12-5; no firm D call. CDR1 is LGHNT and CDR2 is FRNRAP in the germline V gene. V lost 1 base, J lost 4 bases, and 8 bases lay in between. There are 14 residues in the CDR3. Written as DNA, the CDR3 is TGTGCTAGTGGTTTGGGTGAGAGAAATCAGCCCCAGCATTTT. This gives the protein CASGLGERNQPQHF.

This rearrangement joins TRBV9 to TRBJ1-1; 9 nucleotides agree with TRBD1. V trimming: 4 bases; J trimming: 1 base; junction bases outside the gene matches: 8. Germline assignment: CDR1 SGDLS and CDR2 YYNGEE. The CDR3 contains 16 residues. The CDR3 DNA reads as TGTGCCAGCAGCCCCCGGTTGGGACAGGGGAACACTGAAGCTTTCTTT. As protein: CASSPRLGQGNTEAFF.

The rearrangement joins TRBV7-9 to TRBJ2-3; TRBD2 aligns across 8 bases. CDR3 length: 17 amino acids. Trimming removed 5 bases from V and 5 bases from J; junction bases left unmatched: 15. Germline lookup yields CDR1 SEHNR and CDR2 FQNEAQ (reference sequence). CDR3 sequence (DNA): TGTGCCAGCAGCCCGTGGGGGAGCGGGAGACCGAGAGATACGCAGTATTTT. It is translated as CASSPWGSGRPRDTQYF.

The rearrangement uses TRBV9 and TRBJ2-7; unclear D gene. The CDR3 loop spans 14 amino acids. The V and J ends lost 2 bases and 4 bases respectively, with 13 bases between them. Germline values: CDR1 SGDLS, CDR2 YYNGEE. The CDR3 DNA follows: TGTGCCAGCAGCGTTCTGGCGACATCTTACGAGCAGTACTTC. It codes for CASSVLATSYEQYF.